This T cell receptor beta chain was obtained from a study of T cell changes during pregnancy in multiple sclerosis. The V and J ends lost 2 bases and 1 base respectively, with 11 bases between them. Germline V gene data show CDR1 as SGDLS and CDR2 as YYNGEE. The CDR3 has 15 residues. Repertoires were generated with immunoSEQ multiplex PCR, while TCRdb's copy carries only in-frame clones and drops some. The sample has 30,000 or so clones, just over 90% seen once. This specimen was CD8+ T cells from peripheral blood mononuclear cells, taken before pregnancy. V is TRBV9 and J is TRBJ2-3; tentative D call: TRBD2 (5 bases). The source of this sequence is a female donor with multiple sclerosis, enrolled in a pregnancy study. The CDR3 nucleotides read TGTGCCAGCAGCGTCGAGGGTAGCGGCACAGATACGCAGTATTTT. Its translation is CASSVEGSGTDTQYF.